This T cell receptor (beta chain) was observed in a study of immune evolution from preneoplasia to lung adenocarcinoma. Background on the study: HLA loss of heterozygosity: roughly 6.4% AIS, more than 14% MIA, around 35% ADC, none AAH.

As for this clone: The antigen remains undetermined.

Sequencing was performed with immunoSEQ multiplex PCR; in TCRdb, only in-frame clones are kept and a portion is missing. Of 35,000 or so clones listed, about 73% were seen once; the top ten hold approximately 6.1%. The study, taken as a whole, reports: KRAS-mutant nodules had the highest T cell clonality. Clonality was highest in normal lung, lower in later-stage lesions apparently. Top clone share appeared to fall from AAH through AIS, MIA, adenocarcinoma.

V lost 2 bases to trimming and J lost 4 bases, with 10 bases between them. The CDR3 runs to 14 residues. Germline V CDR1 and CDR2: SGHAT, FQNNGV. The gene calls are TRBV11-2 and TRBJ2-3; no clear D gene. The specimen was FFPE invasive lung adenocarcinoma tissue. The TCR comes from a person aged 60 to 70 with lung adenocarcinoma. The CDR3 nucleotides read TGTGCCAGCAGCTTAATTCGCTTGGCAGATACGCAGTATTTT. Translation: CASSLIRLADTQYF.